This TCR beta chain was captured by sequencing in a study of low-dose radiotherapy and immunotherapy resistance in tumors. Looking at the study overall: Both drugs were delivered intravenously to patients (nivolumab 240 mg every two weeks and ipilimumab 1 mg/kg every six weeks).

Time point denoted: before trial treatment. Nivolumab, ipilimumab, aspirin, low-dose cyclophosphamide and low-dose radiotherapy were given to donors. This clonotype came up many times. The CDR3 sequence is 15 residues long. Germline loops: CDR1 SGDLS, CDR2 YYNGEE. V was clipped by 0 bases and J by 4 bases; unmatched bases: 3. cDNA synthesis used a TRAV/TRBV-specific primer set for both chains. TCR amplification ran approximately 22 PCR cycles using constant-region and V-primer adapter primers. TCRdb itself ran the reads through MiXCR, one entry per CDR3 protein. This sample has more than 85,000 distinct CDR3 sequences; 9.4% occur once, and the top ten carry roughly 1%.

The starting material was PBMCs, obtained before treatment. The chain couples TRBV9 to TRBJ2-5; the match to TRBD2 covers 10 bases. This receptor was taken from a male donor with prostate cancer. The DNA of the CDR3 is TGTGCCAGCAGCGTAGACGGACTAGCGGTAGAGACCCAGTACTTC. Its translation is CASSVDGLAVETQYF.